This entry lists 31 T cell receptor beta chains sequenced from one sample in a study of CD8 T cells in ankylosing spondylitis. One entry per CDR3 protein, called by TCRdb with MiXCR from the 5' RACE reads. Of under 250,000 distinct CDR3 sequences listed, roughly a third are singletons. Sequenced sample: blood, either unsorted or a sorted T cell fraction (not recorded which). These receptors were collected from a male donor with ankylosing spondylitis or in good health (not recorded which).

The sample holds a few counts of this clonotype. The rearrangement uses TRBV9 and TRBJ2-5, with 9 positions matching TRBD2. Germline V CDR1 and CDR2: SGDLS, YYNGEE. The CDR3 runs 14 residues. J was trimmed by 1 base and V by 6 bases; bases with no gene match: 4. This CDR3 is CASNSGGIQETQYF. CDR3 DNA: TGTGCCAGCAATAGCGGGGGTATCCAAGAGACCCAGTACTTC.

This chain connects TRBV20-1 to TRBJ2-3; TRBD2 aligns across 8 bases. Germline loops: CDR1 DFQATT, CDR2 SNEGSKA (reference sequence). The ends lost 1 base at V and 1 base at J; junction bases unmatched: 10. This CDR3 has 17 residues. The CDR3 loop reads CSARGKERGPRTDTQYF. The CDR3 region has the DNA TGCAGTGCTAGAGGGAAGGAGCGGGGGCCTCGCACAGATACGCAGTATTTT.

The chain is built from TRBV12-3 or TRBV12-4 and TRBJ1-5; possibly TRBD1 for D (6 bases). V lost 0 bases and J 5 bases, leaving 14 bases between the germline ends. This CDR3 is built from 16 residues. The CDR3 here is CASSLALARGDQPQHF. As DNA, the CDR3 is TGTGCCAGCAGTTTAGCGCTCGCCAGGGGAGATCAGCCCCAGCATTTT.

This chain uses TRBV5-5 with TRBJ2-7, with D perhaps TRBD1 (5 bases). V lost 2 bases and J 3 bases, leaving 12 bases between the germline ends. Per the germline V gene, CDR1 is SGHKS and CDR2 is YYEKEE (reference sequence). The CDR3 sequence is 14 residues long. The CDR3 DNA follows: TGTGCCAGCAGCTTCCAGGGATCCCGCTACGAGCAGTACTTC. Amino acid sequence: CASSFQGSRYEQYF. Looking up the rest from reference TRBV5-5 and TRBJ2-7 gives the full variable domain: DAGVTQSPTHLIKTRGQQVTLRCSPISGHKSVSWYQQVLGQGPQFIFQYYEKEERGRGNFPDRFSARQFPNYSSELNVNALLLGDSALYLCASSFQGSRYEQYFGPGTRLTVT.

The chain joins TRBV18 to TRBJ2-1, with D tentatively TRBD1 (7 bases). Germline-derived CDR1 and CDR2 are KGHSH and LQKENI. V lost 2 bases, J lost 9 bases, and 17 bases lay in between. This CDR3 has 15 amino acids. Here the CDR3 reads CASSPSRGVRLEQFF. For the CDR3, the DNA is TGTGCCAGCTCACCAAGCAGGGGGGTCCGTCTTGAGCAGTTCTTC.

The sample holds a few counts of this clonotype. This rearrangement joins TRBV20-1 to TRBJ2-3, with a weak D call TRBD1 (5 bases). CDR3 length: 12 amino acids. Trimming took 6 bases from V and 5 from J, leaving 12 bases between them. Germline V gene data show CDR1 as DFQATT and CDR2 as SNEGSKA (reference sequence). CDR3 coding DNA: TGCAGTGCAACAGAGACAGTAGATACGCAGTATTTT. Translation: CSATETVDTQYF.

This chain joins TRBV20-1 and TRBJ1-5; D perhaps matches TRBD1 (5 bases). The CDR3 is 14 residues long. CDR1 and CDR2 (germline): DFQATT, SNEGSKA (reference sequence). The ends were cut back, 5 bases at V and 3 bases at J, with 14 bases in the middle. The CDR3 here is CSAPDGGNNQPQHF. Here the CDR3 DNA reads TGCAGTGCTCCAGACGGGGGGAACAATCAGCCCCAGCATTTT.

In its sample, this clonotype was seen a few times. The rearrangement uses TRBV7-9 and TRBJ1-3, with 7 bases aligning to TRBD1. The V gene end was trimmed by 6 bases and the J gene end by 2 bases; junction bases not matched to a gene: 10. CDR3 length equals 16 residues. The germline V gene has CDR1 SEHNR and CDR2 FQNEAQ (reference sequence). The CDR3 nucleotides read TGTGCCAGCAGTGGCCGGGACAGTCGAACTGGAAACACCATATATTTT. It specifies CASSGRDSRTGNTIYF.

This clonotype was counted at least ten times. CDR3 protein: CASSPGSDYSPLHF. Written as DNA, the CDR3 is TGTGCCAGCAGTCCGGGATCGGACTATTCACCCCTCCACTTT. The chain recombines TRBV12-3 or TRBV12-4 with TRBJ1-6; D uncertain. V lost 5 bases, J lost 8 bases, and 13 bases lay in between. The CDR3 has 14 residues.

The chain combines TRBV12-3 or TRBV12-4 with TRBJ2-7; D is uncertain. V was shortened by 2 bases and J by 2 bases, with 10 bases between the two germline ends. The CDR3 extends over 14 amino acids. The CDR3 loop is CASSLTDGPYEQYF. The CDR3 region has the DNA TGTGCCAGCAGTTTAACTGACGGGCCCTACGAGCAGTACTTC.

The table lists this clonotype with many counts. The rearrangement joins TRBV12-3 or TRBV12-4 to TRBJ2-5, with D possibly matching TRBD1 (6 bases). This CDR3 has 13 residues. With 1 base removed from V and 4 bases from J, the gap between germline ends came to 7 bases. The CDR3 protein is CASSLGGPETQYF. CDR3 nucleotide sequence: TGTGCCAGCAGTTTAGGGGGGCCAGAGACCCAGTACTTC.

V is TRBV3-1 and J is TRBJ2-2; 8 nucleotides line up with TRBD1. CDR1 and CDR2 from the germline V gene are LGHDT and YNNKEL (reference sequence). Trimming took 4 bases from V and 6 from J; bases not matched to a gene: 4. The CDR3 is 14 amino acids. The CDR3 nucleotides are TGTGCCAGCAGCCCCGACAGGGGCGCCGGGGAGCTGTTTTTT. Translation: CASSPDRGAGELFF.

The V gene is TRBV20-1, the J gene TRBJ1-5, with a weak D call TRBD1 (6 bases). Germline loops: CDR1 DFQATT, CDR2 SNEGSKA (reference sequence). The CDR3 consists of 15 residues. V lost 3 bases to trimming and J lost 3 bases, with 15 bases between them. For the CDR3, the DNA is TGCAGTGCTAGGCTTGCAGGGGCCCCCAATCAGCCCCAGCATTTT. Translating gives CSARLAGAPNQPQHF.

This clonotype was found a few times. The V and J genes are TRBV20-1 and TRBJ2-1, with D possibly being TRBD2 (6 bases). Germline assignment: CDR1 DFQATT and CDR2 SNEGSKA (reference sequence). Trimming pared 5 bases from V and 8 bases from J, leaving 16 bases between. The CDR3 covers 13 residues. CDR3 DNA sequence: TGCAGTGCTCGCATCGACCCGGGGGATGAGCAGTTCTTC. This gives the protein CSARIDPGDEQFF.

This clonotype was picked up a small number of times. This sequence joins TRBV20-1 and TRBJ2-7; possibly TRBD1 for D (6 bases). The CDR3 has 11 residues. V was cut by 4 bases and J by 6 bases, with 10 bases left in between. CDR1 and CDR2 (germline): DFQATT, SNEGSKA (reference sequence). The CDR3 bases are TGCAGTGCTACCAGGGGAGCCGAGCAGTACTTC. As protein: CSATRGAEQYF.

This clonotype was seen only a few times. This chain uses TRBV9 with TRBJ2-3; D might be TRBD2 (7 bases). Germline CDR1 SGDLS, CDR2 YYNGEE. V was clipped by 0 bases and J by 3 bases, with 11 bases between them. This CDR3 is 15 amino acids long. As DNA, the CDR3 is TGTGCCAGCAGCGTAGAAGGGAGGGGGACAGATACGCAGTATTTT. It yields the protein CASSVEGRGTDTQYF.

The chain combines TRBV10-3 with TRBJ2-1; no firm D call. The CDR3 is 14 residues long. Germline V gene sequence: CDR1 ENHRY, CDR2 SYGVKD. V lost 3 bases, J lost 9 bases, and 15 bases lay in between. The CDR3 spells CAISDLTRDTEQFF. For the CDR3, the DNA is TGTGCCATCAGTGATCTTACGCGTGATACTGAGCAGTTCTTC.

This clonotype occurred a few times. J is TRBJ2-2 and V is TRBV4-1; 11 bases fit TRBD2. Germline V CDR1 and CDR2: MGHRA, YSYEKL. V lost 4 bases to trimming and J lost 4 bases; unmatched junction nucleotides: 2. CDR3 length equals 15 residues. CDR3 amino acids: CASSRTSGGTGELFF. The CDR3 DNA sequence: TGCGCCAGCAGCCGTACTAGCGGGGGCACCGGGGAGCTGTTTTTT.

V gene TRBV20-1 combines with J gene TRBJ1-4, with a tentative D call TRBD1 (5 bases). Germline V gives CDR1 DFQATT, CDR2 SNEGSKA (reference sequence). The CDR3 spans 13 residues. The ends were cut back, 6 bases at V and 3 bases at J, with 11 bases in the middle. The CDR3 here is CSAPRDPNEKLFF. As DNA, the CDR3 is TGCAGTGCCCCTCGGGACCCTAATGAAAAACTGTTTTTT.

This chain joins TRBV12-3 or TRBV12-4 and TRBJ2-5; D may be TRBD1 or TRBD2 (6 bases each). This CDR3 spans 15 amino acids. The V and J ends lost 8 bases and 4 bases respectively, with 20 bases between them. CDR3 nucleotides: TGTGCCAGCTTGTTCGGGGGCACCCGGGGAGAGACCCAGTACTTC. This gives the protein CASLFGGTRGETQYF.

This clonotype is a singleton in its sample. The rearrangement joins TRBV20-1 to TRBJ2-2; no firm D call. The CDR3 loop spans 15 amino acids. Trimming took 3 bases from V and 0 from J, leaving 11 bases between them. Germline CDR1 and CDR2: DFQATT and SNEGSKA (reference sequence). The CDR3 region has the DNA TGCAGTGCTAGGAGGCTGTTCGCGAACACCGGGGAGCTGTTTTTT. Its translation is CSARRLFANTGELFF.

Only a few counts were recorded for this clonotype. V is TRBV5-1 and J is TRBJ2-1, with TRBD2 matching over 8 bases. V lost 3 bases and J lost 0; bases outside the gene matches: 2. Germline lookup yields CDR1 SGHRS and CDR2 YFSETQ. The CDR3 has 15 amino acids. In DNA form, the CDR3 reads TGCGCCAGCAGCTCAGGGACTAGCTCCTACAATGAGCAGTTCTTC. It specifies CASSSGTSSYNEQFF.

Only a few counts were recorded for this clonotype. The chain carries TRBV6-5 and TRBJ2-7; 8 nucleotides match TRBD2. Germline V gene sequence: CDR1 MNHEY, CDR2 SVGAGI. Trimming took 1 base from V and 6 from J; bases not matched to a gene: 5. The CDR3 sequence is 14 residues long. In DNA, the CDR3 is TGTGCCAGCAGTTACTTCGGGAGGGGGTTCGAGCAGTACTTC. It yields the protein CASSYFGRGFEQYF.

The chain couples TRBV24-1 to TRBJ2-3, with D perhaps matching TRBD1 or TRBD2 (5 bases each). The CDR3 length is 13 residues. Trimming pared 8 bases from V and 5 bases from J, leaving 13 bases between. Germline V gives CDR1 KGHDR, CDR2 SFDVKD. The DNA of the CDR3 is TGTGCCACCAAAGGGACCGCCGGAGATACGCAGTATTTT. Protein sequence: CATKGTAGDTQYF.

The chain has TRBV20-1 and TRBJ2-3; 9 positions match TRBD2. CDR3 length: 13 amino acids. V lost 4 bases to trimming and J lost 1 base; unmatched junction nucleotides: 0. Germline lookup yields CDR1 DFQATT and CDR2 SNEGSKA (reference sequence). This CDR3 reads CSAKRGGTDTQYF. The CDR3, as DNA: TGCAGTGCTAAGCGGGGGGGCACAGATACGCAGTATTTT.

This clonotype has a handful of counts. This chain joins TRBV12-3 or TRBV12-4 and TRBJ2-7, with 8 nucleotides matching TRBD1. The J segment lost 7 bases and the V segment lost 10 bases, leaving 18 bases of the junction unmatched. The CDR3 extends over 15 amino acids. CDR3 in DNA: TGTGCCACCCGTCTTCCGAAGACAGGGGCCCCTGAGCAGTACTTC. It encodes CATRLPKTGAPEQYF.

This clonotype was found a few times. The chain recombines TRBV4-1 with TRBJ2-2; no definite D call. This CDR3 has 17 amino acids. The germline gives CDR1 MGHRA, CDR2 YSYEKL. The V and J ends lost 2 bases and 3 bases respectively, with 16 bases between them. CDR3 DNA: TGCGCCAGCAGCCAATCGCACGTGGGTTCTGACACCGGGGAGCTGTTTTTT. It is translated as CASSQSHVGSDTGELFF.

This clonotype appeared a few times. The rearrangement joins TRBV6-5 to TRBJ2-1; D might be TRBD2 (6 bases). Germline V gene lookup returns CDR1 MNHEY and CDR2 SVGAGI. Trimming stripped 2 bases from V and 7 bases from J, with 15 bases between. The CDR3 sequence is 15 residues long. The CDR3 region is CASSYGGTSTNEQFF. The CDR3 nucleotides are TGTGCCAGCAGTTACGGGGGGACCTCGACGAATGAGCAGTTCTTC.

J is TRBJ2-1 and V is TRBV12-3 or TRBV12-4, with D perhaps matching TRBD2 (5 bases). The V gene lost 2 bases and the J gene lost 9 bases, with 8 bases spanning the gap. The CDR3 runs to 12 residues. The CDR3 loop reads CASSLHAGEQFF. CDR3 in DNA: TGTGCCAGCAGTTTACATGCGGGTGAGCAGTTCTTC.

The gene calls are TRBV5-6 and TRBJ2-1, with 8 nucleotides matching TRBD2. Germline V gene lookup returns CDR1 SGHDT and CDR2 YYEEEE. This CDR3 spans 15 amino acids. The ends lost 4 bases at V and 5 bases at J; junction bases unmatched: 8. The DNA of the CDR3 is TGTGCCAGCAGCCCCCAGCGGGGGTTCAACAATGAGCAGTTCTTC. It codes for CASSPQRGFNNEQFF. Full variable domain (missing parts from reference TRBV5-6 and TRBJ2-1): DAGVTQSPTHLIKTRGQQVTLRCSPKSGHDTVSWYQQALGQGPQFIFQYYEEEERQRGNFPDRFSGHQFPNYSSELNVNALLLGDSALYLCASSPQRGFNNEQFFGPGTRLTVL.

As DNA, the CDR3 is TGCAGTGCTAGAGATCAGCTCGGGGGCTACACCTTC. Encoded protein: CSARDQLGGYTF. This chain joins TRBV20-1 and TRBJ1-2; D unresolved. V was shortened by 0 bases and J by 8 bases, with 10 bases between the two germline ends. Germline V lookup: CDR1 DFQATT, CDR2 SNEGSKA (reference sequence). The CDR3 is made up of 12 amino acids.